This TCR beta chain was captured by sequencing in a study of regulatory T cells in long-lasting Graves disease (dated by TCRdb to 2020 to 2022). Background on the whole study: Persistent Graves' disease was defined as persistently positive TSH receptor autoantibodies together with antithyroid drug treatment for over 5 years. On average, persistent Graves' disease patients in the clinical cohort had been on antithyroid drugs for about 10 years. The study took place in China and was registered as a clinical trial. Peripheral blood TCR sequencing and RNA sequencing compared persistent Graves' disease patients with newly diagnosed Graves' disease patients. TCR sequencing covered some 13 persistent and 20 newly diagnosed Graves' disease patients, around 33 samples in total.

The library was generated by multiplex PCR. TCRdb records Illumina HiSeq 4000 as the sequencer. To build TCR beta libraries, CDR3 regions were amplified by Arm-PCR using iRepertoire HTBI primers. PCR products were gel purified before sequencing. As for the original processing: Gene usage analysis of CDR3 amino acid clonotypes used the approximately 62 TRBV and more than 13 TRBJ segments found across samples. COPE and FqMerger were used to merge the filtered high-quality paired reads into contigs. BLAST was used to align contigs to IMGT TRBV, TRBD and TRBJ reference genes, and CDR3 was defined according to IMGT. Clonotypes above 0.1% frequency were classified as highly expanded clones. Repertoire diversity was measured by Shannon entropy, and V-J evenness by the Gini coefficient. Public clonotypes were defined as clonotypes shared by more than one individual. Using fastp at Q25 and MiXCR, TCRdb reprocessed the public reads and kept productive beta chains. Rows with one shared CDR3 protein collapse into an entry with the most common genes and DNA. These V and J calls rely on TCRdb rather than the paper's analysis. The table for this sample lists more than 350,000 distinct CDR3 sequences; about 21% of them were counted only once. The ten largest account for roughly an eighth of the sample.

General findings and caveats noted by the study authors: A larger number of public clonotypes was shared among persistent patients (more than 2,500) than among newly diagnosed patients (approximately 930). Sequencing and analysis were restricted to the TCR beta chain. Peripheral blood alone was examined, since thyroid tissue, which constituted the primary lesion, could not be accessed. Lower TCR Shannon entropy and fewer highly expanded clones were observed in persistent Graves' disease patients than in newly diagnosed patients, which suggested clonal expansion. The authors acknowledged the small sample size as a limitation that may reduce accuracy.

This clonotype showed up just a few times. The antigen this receptor binds is unknown. Base-call qualities are not available, and no considerably larger clone is one nucleotide away. What this sample's time point label stands for: persistent/refractory GD, antithyroid drugs over 5 years with positive TRAb. For both TCR sequencing and RNA sequencing, RNA was extracted from PBMCs in TRIzol. The diagnosis of Graves' disease was made according to American Thyroid Association guidelines. Recruitment of patients was carried out at an endocrinology department in Xi'an, China. Each patient gave 7 to 9.5 milliliters of peripheral blood, collected in an EDTA anticoagulant tube. Ficoll Paque Plus density gradient separation was used to isolate PBMCs, and no further T cell sorting was performed. An Agilent 2100 Bioanalyzer and agarose gel were used to check RNA quality, and a NanoDrop 2000 was used to measure RNA concentration.

This specimen consisted of peripheral blood mononuclear cells (PBMCs), obtained when the disease was refractory, from a patient treated with antithyroid drugs. The TCR sequence derives from a female donor with Graves disease.

The CDR3: CASSLPNVPDTQYF. The sequence in DNA is TGTGCCAGCAGTTTACCAAACGTCCCAGATACGCAGTATTTT. Here the chain combines TRBV28 and TRBJ2-3; the D gene identity is not certain. Trimming at the junction amounts to 2 bases on V and 4 bases on J, and the germline ends lie 10 bases apart. Based on the germline V gene, the CDR1 and CDR2 sequences are MDHEN and SYDVKM. The CDR3, cysteine through phenylalanine, is 14 amino acids long. Only CDR3 DNA remains: 42 bases, in frame from the first base.